This TCR beta chain was profiled in a study of cytomegalovirus exposure and HLA in healthy donors. Study summary: A prior analysis found roughly 100 million unique TCR beta sequences from some 200 million T cells.

60 Vbeta and 13 Jbeta primers were used in PCR. Sequencing used immunoSEQ multiplex PCR; TCRdb keeps in-frame clones, though not all of them. The data contain over 100,000 clones, roughly 71% of them singletons. Concerning this clone: Antigen unknown.

Germline V gene sequence: CDR1 SGHTA, CDR2 FQGNSA. The CDR3 covers 14 residues. V lost 1 base, J lost 8 bases, and 5 bases stayed unmatched. Notes on the study in general: The study labeled 164 TCR beta chains cytomegalovirus-associated. Presence/absence analyses took donor sequencing depth as roughly uniform. A later analysis appeared to link common viral pathogens to several of the most significant clusters.

Sequencing used PBMCs. The V call is TRBV7-2, the J call TRBJ2-3; 8 bases are shared with TRBD2. This sequence originates from a woman in her thirties or forties in good health and CMV-seronegative. The CDR3, as DNA: TGTGCCAGCAGCTTAGACGGGGGGGCCTCTACGCAGTATTTT. Translation: CASSLDGGASTQYF.